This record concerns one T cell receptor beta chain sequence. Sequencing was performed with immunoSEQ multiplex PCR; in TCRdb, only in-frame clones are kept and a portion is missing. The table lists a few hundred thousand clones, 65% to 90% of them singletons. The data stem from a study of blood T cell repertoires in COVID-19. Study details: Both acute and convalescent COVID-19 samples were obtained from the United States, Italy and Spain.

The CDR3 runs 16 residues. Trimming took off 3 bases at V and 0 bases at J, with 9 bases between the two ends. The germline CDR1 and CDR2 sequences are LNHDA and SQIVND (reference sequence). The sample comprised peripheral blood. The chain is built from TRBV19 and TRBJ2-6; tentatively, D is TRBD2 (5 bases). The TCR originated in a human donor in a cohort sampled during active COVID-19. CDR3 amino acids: CASSIGRGSGANVLTF. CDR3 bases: TGTGCCAGTAGTATTGGCCGGGGCTCTGGGGCCAACGTCCTGACTTTC.